This T cell receptor (beta chain) was profiled in a study of persistence of HIV-infected CD4 T cells (dated by TCRdb to about 2020). For the wider study: Participants had been on suppressive ART for a median of around eight years. Peripheral blood samples of up to 180 mL were collected at multiple time points, except for two participants, who underwent leukapheresis at a single time point. The study isolated CMV- and HIV-1 Gag-responding CD4+ T cells from ART-treated individuals to examine antigen-driven clonal expansion of HIV-1-infected cells. The clonality of all cells in each sorted population was assessed by TCRbeta sequencing, whereas the clonality of infected cells was assessed by proviral sequencing. The TCR cluster analysis across participants included roughly eight participants for CMV and more than 5 participants for Gag. Overall results and qualifications from the work: TCR oligoclonality correlated with proviral oligoclonality within the same sorted populations. Antigen-responding cells were enriched for expanded CDR3beta sequences that were degenerate, which suggests that CD4+ responses to CMV and Gag underwent convergent selection. Only a small number of individuals took part in the study, and the range of antigens tested was limited. Restriction of bulk TCR analyses to the rare CMV-responding cells that actually carried HIV-1 proviruses was not possible. TCRbeta richness in CMV- and Gag-responding cells was significantly lower than in anti-CD3/anti-CD28-responding cells; CMV-responding cells had higher oligoclonality than CD3/CD28-stimulated and Gag-responding cells.

The immunoSEQ hsTCRB assay version 4, run in survey mode, was used to sequence TCRbeta repertoires from genomic DNA. Genomic DNA was diluted to roughly 9.8 ng/uL, using up to about 1 ug per sample for TCRbeta sequencing. As for the original processing: TCRbeta data analysis was done in ImmunoSeq Analyzer 3.0, and diversity was calculated on productive nucleotide rearrangements. Using the Immunarch R package, lower-bound TCR diversity was estimated with the improved Chao index and clonality was estimated with the Gini coefficient. Different nucleotide rearrangements encoding the same CDR3beta amino acid sequence were treated as distinct clonotypes. TCRbeta sequences significantly enriched in antigen-responding cells relative to anti-CD3/anti-CD28-activated cells were identified by differential abundance analysis. GLIPH2 clustered TCRs by predicted peptide-MHC specificity, both within individual participants and across merged participant data sets. Imported from immuneACCESS, the table was reduced by TCRdb to in-frame sequences with V and J called. These copies leave out some clones; in studies compared against another copy, an unresolved V gene accounts for under half, and the cause of the remainder is not known. That table gives V, J and clone size, and the DNA gave D and trimming. Present in this sample are fewer than 15,000 clones, about 60% of which were seen just once. About 7% of the sample comes from the top ten.

Taken with the paper, the label for treatment or condition translates to: suppressive antiretroviral therapy. Cells were stimulated with a pool of overlapping HIV-1 Gag 15-mer peptides at roughly 1 ug per peptide per mL. Sorting of responding CD4+ T cells was based on upregulation of both CD40 ligand and CD69. HIV-1-infected adults in whom suppressive ART had been started during chronic infection were enrolled as participants. For at least 4 years, the participants' plasma HIV-1 RNA had been undetectable, below 50 copies/mL. To be included, a participant needed positive CMV serology and a CD4+ T cell count above 400 cells/uL. Before stimulation, PBMCs were isolated using density centrifugation and then depleted of CD8+ T cells. CD8-depleted PBMCs were stimulated for 18 hours with anti-CD28/CD49d costimulation, CD40-blocking antibody and enfuvirtide to prevent new infections. Cells were sorted on a Beckman Coulter MoFlo Legacy or XDP sorter, with propidium iodide excluding dead cells. For samples with more than one million cells, genomic DNA was extracted with the QIAamp DNA Mini Kit, and for all other samples the Quick-DNA Microprep Kit was used.

As to this clone: Which antigen it targets is not known. Base qualities were left out, and no much larger clone turns up one base away.

Reading from cysteine to phenylalanine, the CDR3 counts 17 amino acids. The retained sequence is limited to the CDR3, 51 bases, with the frame set at the first base. CDR1 and CDR2 (LNHDA, SQIVND) derive from the germline V gene (reference sequence). Trimming takes 0 bases off V and 7 bases off J; junction bases not matched to a gene: 12. The clonotype comes from an adult man with HIV who was CMV-seropositive. The rearranged chain carries TRBV19 and TRBJ1-2; TRBD1 matches 9 bases in the middle. The sample was CD4+ T cells sorted from PBMCs after approximately 19-hour stimulation, taken from a patient who received antiretroviral therapy. In the paper's terms, the cell subset or site label means: CD40L+CD69+ CD4 T cells responding to HIV-1 Gag peptides. The DNA sequence is given as TGTGCCAGTAGTATAGATCTACAAACCGGGACAGGGACTGGCTACACCTTC. Protein translation: CASSIDLQTGTGTGYTF.